This T cell receptor beta chain was sequenced during a study of blood T cells in healthy people across ages. Overall study findings and caveats: The unknown donor CMV status may have confounded expanded clonotype changes.

Then a second PCR, running about 7 to 11 cycles, was carried out with a sample-barcoded 5' primer and a J-beta primer mix. TCRdb re-derived calls from the 5' RACE reads in MiXCR, one entry per CDR3 protein. In the table there are about 1.5 million distinct CDR3 sequences, about 42% of which are singletons. Trimming removed 6 bases at V and 0 bases at J, with 11 bases between. The germline CDR1 and CDR2 sequences are DFQATT and SNEGSKA (reference sequence). The CDR3 length is 13 residues. Each donor gave 9 to 10 milliliters of peripheral blood. Worth noting for this clonotype: Its antigen is unidentified.

Source material: blood. This chain connects TRBV20-1 to TRBJ1-1, with a weak D call TRBD1 (5 bases). The source of this sequence is a woman between 18 and 29 years old in good health. CDR3 coding DNA: TGCAGTGCATTTAGGGGAATGAACACTGAAGCTTTCTTT. As protein: CSAFRGMNTEAFF.